This T cell receptor beta chain originates from a study of blood T cell repertoires in COVID-19. Across the whole study: Sites in the United States, Italy and Spain provided acute and convalescent COVID-19 samples. PBMCs, B-cell-depleted T cells, or T cells were the source of the cDNA or gDNA that made up the material.

Method: immunoSEQ multiplex PCR; TCRdb's copy keeps in-frame clones and lacks some. Here the sample spans just under 350,000 clones, 65% to 85% being singletons. Sequenced material: peripheral blood. This clonotype was sampled from a man aged 25-45 years with active or convalescent COVID-19.

The CDR3 spells CASSRGGGLNTEAFF. The CDR3 DNA reads TGTGCCAGCAGCCGCGGGGGGGGCTTGAACACTGAAGCTTTCTTT. V gene TRBV11-1 combines with J gene TRBJ1-1; TRBD1 might be the D (6 bases). V lost 5 bases, J lost 0 bases, and 13 bases lay in between. Germline CDR1 is SGHAT and CDR2 is FQDESV (reference sequence). CDR3 length: 15 amino acids.